The 13 T cell receptor beta chains below all came from one sample that was sequenced in a study of blood T cell repertoires in COVID-19. Using immunoSEQ multiplex PCR, the repertoire was profiled, and TCRdb retains in-frame clones only, with some absent. The repertoire holds under 500,000 clones, with 70% to 90% as singletons. Input material: PBMCs or T cells enriched from blood (not recorded which). These receptors were taken from a young woman with acute COVID-19.

The chain combines TRBV19 with TRBJ2-2; 8 nucleotides agree with TRBD2. CDR3 length: 15 amino acids. With V trimmed by 3 bases and J by 6 bases, 6 bases remained unmatched. The V gene's germline CDR1 is LNHDA and CDR2 SQIVND (reference sequence). The CDR3 DNA is TGTGCCAGTAGTATTATACGGGGGGGCGCCGGGGAGCTGTTTTTT. Translated: CASSIIRGGAGELFF.

The V call is TRBV4-1, the J call TRBJ1-1; possible D gene TRBD1, 6 bases. The CDR3 has 15 residues. Germline assignment: CDR1 MGHRA and CDR2 YSYEKL. V lost 5 bases and J 2 bases, leaving 15 bases between the germline ends. Here the CDR3 DNA reads TGCGCCAGCAGCTACTATATGACAGGCAACACTGAAGCTTTCTTT. It specifies CASSYYMTGNTEAFF.

This chain uses TRBV5-1 with TRBJ1-4; D uncertain. CDR3 length equals 13 residues. Trimming cost V 4 bases and J 5 bases, with 9 bases left between them. Germline CDR1 SGHRS, CDR2 YFSETQ. The CDR3 spells CASSDRVNEKLFF. The CDR3 DNA sequence: TGCGCCAGCAGCGATCGGGTGAATGAAAAACTGTTTTTT.

The V call is TRBV18, the J call TRBJ2-5; D might be TRBD1 (5 bases). Trimming removed 1 base at V and 4 bases at J, with 13 bases between. Germline V CDR1 and CDR2: KGHSH, LQKENI. The CDR3 is made up of 15 amino acids. DNA of the CDR3: TGTGCCAGCTCACCACAATCCTCAAGGGGAGAGACCCAGTACTTC. Amino acid sequence: CASSPQSSRGETQYF.

The chain is built from TRBV29-1 and TRBJ2-7; D not certain. V was clipped by 4 bases and J by 5 bases, with 15 bases between them. This CDR3 comprises 13 residues. Germline V CDR1 and CDR2: SQVTM, ANQGSEA. The CDR3, as DNA: TGCAGCGTTGGCACCCGGGTCATCGACGAGCAGTACTTC. Protein sequence: CSVGTRVIDEQYF.

This chain links TRBV27 with TRBJ2-2, with 12 bases that match TRBD2. V was pared by 5 bases and J by 4 bases, with 8 bases of the junction left unmatched. CDR1 and CDR2 (germline): MNHEY, SMNVEV (reference sequence). There are 17 residues in the CDR3. The CDR3 sequence: CASSSVGLAGLTGELFF. CDR3 DNA: TGTGCCAGCAGTAGCGTGGGACTAGCGGGCCTCACCGGGGAGCTGTTTTTT.

CDR3 bases: TGCGCCAGCAGCTTCCAGGGCGGCACCGGGGAGCTGTTTTTT. It is translated as CASSFQGGTGELFF. The V gene is TRBV5-1, the J gene TRBJ2-2, with D perhaps TRBD1 (5 bases). The V end was cut by 2 bases, the J end by 4 bases, with 9 bases between. Germline CDR1 SGHRS, CDR2 YFSETQ. The CDR3 totals 14 residues.

The chain carries TRBV20-1 and TRBJ1-1, with D possibly matching TRBD1 (6 bases). This CDR3 region has 11 residues. In germline, CDR1 is DFQATT, CDR2 SNEGSKA (reference sequence). V lost 8 bases, J lost 6 bases, and 13 bases lay in between. CDR3 amino acids: CSTQGFPEAFF. The CDR3 DNA sequence: TGCAGTACACAGGGTTTCCCTGAAGCTTTCTTT.

The chain recombines TRBV3-1 (or the pseudogene TRBV3-2) with TRBJ2-3; the D gene is possibly TRBD2 (6 bases). This CDR3 comprises 19 residues. CDR1 LGHDT and CDR2 YNNKEL come from the germline V gene (reference sequence). Between the trimmed V and J ends, which lost 0 bases and 1 base, there was a span of 20 bases. The CDR3 DNA reads as TGTGCCAGCAGCCAAGATCTGATAGCGGATATGGTGGGCACAGATACGCAGTATTTT. Its translation is CASSQDLIADMVGTDTQYF.

This sequence joins TRBV5-1 and TRBJ2-4; 15 positions agree with TRBD2. J lost 8 bases, V lost 5 bases, and 8 bases had no gene match. Germline CDR1 reads SGHRS; CDR2 reads YFSETQ. There are 16 residues in the CDR3. CDR3 bases: TGCGCCAGCAGACCCGGGACTAGCGGGAGGTTGGACATTCAGTACTTC. Translating gives CASRPGTSGRLDIQYF.

The V and J genes are TRBV7-2 and TRBJ2-5; TRBD2 is a possible D gene (6 bases). Germline V gives CDR1 SGHTA, CDR2 FQGNSA. The CDR3 loop spans 19 amino acids. The germline V and J ends were trimmed by 5 bases and 0 bases, with 25 bases remaining between them. The CDR3 sequence: CASSLNPRESKTHQETQYF. The CDR3 DNA reads TGTGCCAGCAGCCTAAATCCTCGGGAGTCGAAAACGCACCAAGAGACCCAGTACTTC. Full variable domain (outside the CDR3, taken from reference TRBV7-2 and TRBJ2-5): GAGVSQSPSNKVTEKGKDVELRCDPISGHTALYWYRQSLGQGLEFLIYFQGNSAPDKSGLPSDRFSAERTGGSVSTLTIQRTQQEDSAVYLCASSLNPRESKTHQETQYFGPGTRLLVL.

The rearrangement joins TRBV6-2 or TRBV6-3 to TRBJ1-2; D unresolved. The V end was cut by 3 bases, the J end by 4 bases, with 9 bases between. The V gene's germline CDR1 is MNHEY and CDR2 SVGEGT. This CDR3 has 13 residues. The CDR3 coding sequence is TGTGCCAGCAGTTATCACCCAGGCTATGGCTACACCTTC. Translated: CASSYHPGYGYTF.

This chain joins TRBV5-5 and TRBJ2-7; 8 nucleotides agree with TRBD2. Germline loops: CDR1 SGHKS, CDR2 YYEKEE (reference sequence). V lost 0 bases to trimming and J lost 2 bases; unmatched junction nucleotides: 4. The CDR3 sequence is 15 residues long. The CDR3 coding sequence is TGTGCCAGCAGCTTGGAGGTAGCGGGAACCTACGAGCAGTACTTC. Translated: CASSLEVAGTYEQYF.